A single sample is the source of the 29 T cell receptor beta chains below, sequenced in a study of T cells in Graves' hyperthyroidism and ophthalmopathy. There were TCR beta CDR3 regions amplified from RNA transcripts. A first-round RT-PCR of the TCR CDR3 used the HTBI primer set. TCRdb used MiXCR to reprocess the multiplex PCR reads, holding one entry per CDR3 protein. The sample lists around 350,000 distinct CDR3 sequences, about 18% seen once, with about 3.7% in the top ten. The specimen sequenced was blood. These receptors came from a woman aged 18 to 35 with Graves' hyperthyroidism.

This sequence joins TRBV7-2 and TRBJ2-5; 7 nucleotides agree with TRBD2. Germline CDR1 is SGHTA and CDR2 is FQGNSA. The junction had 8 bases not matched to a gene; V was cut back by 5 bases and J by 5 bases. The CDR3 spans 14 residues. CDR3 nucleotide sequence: TGTGCCAGCAGCCGGACTAGATATTCCGAGACCCAGTACTTC. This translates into CASSRTRYSETQYF.

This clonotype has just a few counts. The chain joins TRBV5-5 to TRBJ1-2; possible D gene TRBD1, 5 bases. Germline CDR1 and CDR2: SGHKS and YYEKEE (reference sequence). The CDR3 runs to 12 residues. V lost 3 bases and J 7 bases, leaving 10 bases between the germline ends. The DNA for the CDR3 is TGTGCCAGCAGCTCGACAGCGGGTGGCTACACCTTC. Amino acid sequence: CASSSTAGGYTF.

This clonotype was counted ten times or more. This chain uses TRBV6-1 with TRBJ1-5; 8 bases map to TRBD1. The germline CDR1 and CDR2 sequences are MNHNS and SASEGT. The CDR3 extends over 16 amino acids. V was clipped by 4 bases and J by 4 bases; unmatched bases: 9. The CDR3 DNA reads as TGTGCCAGCAGTGGAAGGGGGGGACAGGAGAATCAGCCCCAGCATTTT. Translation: CASSGRGGQENQPQHF.

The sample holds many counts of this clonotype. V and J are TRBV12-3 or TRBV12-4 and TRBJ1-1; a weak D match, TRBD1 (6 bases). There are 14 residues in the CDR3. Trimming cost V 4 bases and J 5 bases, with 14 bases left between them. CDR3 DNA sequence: TGTGCCAGCAGTTCCCTGGGGGGCGTGACTGAAGCTTTCTTT. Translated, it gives CASSSLGGVTEAFF.

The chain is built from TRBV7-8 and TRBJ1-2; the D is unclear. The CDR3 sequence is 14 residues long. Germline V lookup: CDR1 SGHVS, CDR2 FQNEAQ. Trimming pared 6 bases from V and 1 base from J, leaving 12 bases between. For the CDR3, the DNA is TGTGCCAGCAGTTTTGACATATATAACTATGGCTACACCTTC. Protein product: CASSFDIYNYGYTF. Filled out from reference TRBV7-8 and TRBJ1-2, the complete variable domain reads GAGVSQSPRYKVAKRGQDVALRCDPISGHVSLFWYQQALGQGPEFLTYFQNEAQLDKSGLPSDRFFAERPEGSVSTLKIQRTQQEDSAVYLCASSFDIYNYGYTFGSGTRLTVV.

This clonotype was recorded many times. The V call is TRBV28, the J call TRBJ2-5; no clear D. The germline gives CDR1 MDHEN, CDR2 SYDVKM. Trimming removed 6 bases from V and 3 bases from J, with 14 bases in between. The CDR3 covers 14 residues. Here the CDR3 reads CASSQEDREETQYF. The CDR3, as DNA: TGTGCCAGCAGCCAGGAAGACCGGGAAGAGACCCAGTACTTC. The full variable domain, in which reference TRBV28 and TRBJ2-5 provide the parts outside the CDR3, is DVKVTQSSRYLVKRTGEKVFLECVQDMDHENMFWYRQDPGLGLRLIYFSYDVKMKEKGDIPEGYSVSREKKERFSLILESASTNQTSMYLCASSQEDREETQYFGPGTRLLVL.

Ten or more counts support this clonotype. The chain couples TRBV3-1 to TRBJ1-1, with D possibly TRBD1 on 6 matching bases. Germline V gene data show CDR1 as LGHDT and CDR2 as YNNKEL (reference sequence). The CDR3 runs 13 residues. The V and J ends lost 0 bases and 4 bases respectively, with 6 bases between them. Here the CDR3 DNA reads TGTGCCAGCAGCCAAGAAGGGGGCACTGAAGCTTTCTTT. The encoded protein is CASSQEGGTEAFF.

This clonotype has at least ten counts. The CDR3 nucleotides are TGTGCCAGCAGTTTATACCGGGCCGTCCAAGAGACCCAGTACTTC. Its protein product is CASSLYRAVQETQYF. The rearrangement uses TRBV28 and TRBJ2-5; no clear D gene. CDR1 and CDR2 (germline): MDHEN, SYDVKM. CDR3 length: 15 residues. V dropped 1 base and J dropped 1 base, with 10 bases sitting between them.

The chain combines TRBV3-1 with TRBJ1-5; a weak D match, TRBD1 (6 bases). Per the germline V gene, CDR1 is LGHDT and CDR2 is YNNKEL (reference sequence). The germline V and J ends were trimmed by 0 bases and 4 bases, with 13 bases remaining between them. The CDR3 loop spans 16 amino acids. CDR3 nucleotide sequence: TGTGCCAGCAGCCAAGATTATCGGGACACGAATCAGCCCCAGCATTTT. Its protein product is CASSQDYRDTNQPQHF.

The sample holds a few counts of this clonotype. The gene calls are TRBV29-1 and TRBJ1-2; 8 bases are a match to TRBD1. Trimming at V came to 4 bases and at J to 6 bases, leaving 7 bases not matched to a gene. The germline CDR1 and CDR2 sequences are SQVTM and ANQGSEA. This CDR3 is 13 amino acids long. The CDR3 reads CSVGREQGDGYTF. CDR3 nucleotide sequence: TGCAGCGTTGGAAGGGAACAGGGGGATGGCTACACCTTC.

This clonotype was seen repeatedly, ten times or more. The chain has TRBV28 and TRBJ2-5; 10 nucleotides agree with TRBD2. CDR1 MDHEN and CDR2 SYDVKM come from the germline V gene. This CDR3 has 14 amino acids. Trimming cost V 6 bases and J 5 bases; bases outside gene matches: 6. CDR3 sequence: CASRSSGGGETQYF. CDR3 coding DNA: TGTGCCAGCAGATCCAGCGGGGGGGGGGAGACCCAGTACTTC.

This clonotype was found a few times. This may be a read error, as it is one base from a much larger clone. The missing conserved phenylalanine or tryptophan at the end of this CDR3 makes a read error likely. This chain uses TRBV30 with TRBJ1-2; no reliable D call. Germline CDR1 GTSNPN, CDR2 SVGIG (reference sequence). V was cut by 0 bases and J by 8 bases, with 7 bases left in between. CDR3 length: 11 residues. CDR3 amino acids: CAWSVAGGYTS. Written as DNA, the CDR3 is TGTGCCTGGAGTGTAGCCGGGGGCTACACCTCC.

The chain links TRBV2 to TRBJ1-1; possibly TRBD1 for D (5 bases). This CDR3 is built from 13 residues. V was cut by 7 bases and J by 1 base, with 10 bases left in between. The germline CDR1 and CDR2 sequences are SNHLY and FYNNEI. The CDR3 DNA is TGTGCCAGCAAGGAGGGGAGGAACACTGAAGCTTTCTTT. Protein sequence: CASKEGRNTEAFF.

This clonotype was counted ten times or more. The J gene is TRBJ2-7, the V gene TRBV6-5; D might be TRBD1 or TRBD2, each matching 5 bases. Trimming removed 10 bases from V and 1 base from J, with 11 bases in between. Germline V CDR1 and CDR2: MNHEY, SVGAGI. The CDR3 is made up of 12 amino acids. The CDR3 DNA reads TGTGCCACCTGGGACGGATCCTACGAGCAGTACTTC. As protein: CATWDGSYEQYF.

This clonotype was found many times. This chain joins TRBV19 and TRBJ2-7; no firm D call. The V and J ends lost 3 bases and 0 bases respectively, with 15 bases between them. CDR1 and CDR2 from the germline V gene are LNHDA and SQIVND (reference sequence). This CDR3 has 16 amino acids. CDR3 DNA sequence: TGTGCCAGTAGTATCAAACGGCAGACGGCCTCCTACGAGCAGTACTTC. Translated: CASSIKRQTASYEQYF.

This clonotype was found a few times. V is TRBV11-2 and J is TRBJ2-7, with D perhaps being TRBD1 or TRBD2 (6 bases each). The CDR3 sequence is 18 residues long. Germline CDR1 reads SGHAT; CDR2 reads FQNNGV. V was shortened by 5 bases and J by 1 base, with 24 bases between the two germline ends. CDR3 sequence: CASSLSTGAGRVSYEQYF. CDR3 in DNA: TGTGCCAGCAGCCTAAGTACGGGGGCTGGCAGAGTGTCCTACGAGCAGTACTTC. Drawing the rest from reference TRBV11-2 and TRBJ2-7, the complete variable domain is EAGVAQSPRYKIIEKRQSVAFWCNPISGHATLYWYQQILGQGPKLLIQFQNNGVVDDSQLPKDRFSAERLKGVDSTLKIQPAKLEDSAVYLCASSLSTGAGRVSYEQYFGPGTRLTVT.

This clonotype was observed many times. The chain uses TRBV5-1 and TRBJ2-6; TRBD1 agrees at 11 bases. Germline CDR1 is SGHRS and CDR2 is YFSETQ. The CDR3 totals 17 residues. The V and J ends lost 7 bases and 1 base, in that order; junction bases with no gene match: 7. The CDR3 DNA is TGCGCCAGCGGATGGACAGGGGGCCTATCTGGGGCCAACGTCCTGACTTTC. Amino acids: CASGWTGGLSGANVLTF.

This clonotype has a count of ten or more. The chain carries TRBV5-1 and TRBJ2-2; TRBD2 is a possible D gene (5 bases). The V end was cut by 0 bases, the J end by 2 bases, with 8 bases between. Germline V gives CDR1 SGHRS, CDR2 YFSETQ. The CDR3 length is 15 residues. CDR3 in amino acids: CASSLVLGNTGELFF. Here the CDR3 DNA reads TGCGCCAGCAGCTTGGTACTAGGAAACACCGGGGAGCTGTTTTTT.

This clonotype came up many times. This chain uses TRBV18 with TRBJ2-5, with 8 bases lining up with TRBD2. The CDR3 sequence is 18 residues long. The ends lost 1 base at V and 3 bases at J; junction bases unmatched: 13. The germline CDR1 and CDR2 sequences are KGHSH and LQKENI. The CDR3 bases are TGTGCCAGCTCACCACGGAGACTAGCGAGGGCGGCCAAAGAGACCCAGTACTTC. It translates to CASSPRRLARAAKETQYF.

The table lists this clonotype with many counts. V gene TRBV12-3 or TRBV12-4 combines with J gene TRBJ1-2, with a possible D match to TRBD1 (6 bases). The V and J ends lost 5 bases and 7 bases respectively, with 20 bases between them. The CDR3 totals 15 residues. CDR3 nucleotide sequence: TGTGCCAGCAGTCTAAACACAGGGAACCCGGGTGGCTACACCTTC. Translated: CASSLNTGNPGGYTF.

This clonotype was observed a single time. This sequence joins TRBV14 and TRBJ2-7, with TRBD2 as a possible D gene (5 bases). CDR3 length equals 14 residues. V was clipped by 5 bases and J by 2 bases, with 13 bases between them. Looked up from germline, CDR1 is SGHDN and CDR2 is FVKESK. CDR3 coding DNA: TGTGCCAGCAGCGCCGGGATACTTCCCTACGAGCAGTACTTC. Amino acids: CASSAGILPYEQYF.

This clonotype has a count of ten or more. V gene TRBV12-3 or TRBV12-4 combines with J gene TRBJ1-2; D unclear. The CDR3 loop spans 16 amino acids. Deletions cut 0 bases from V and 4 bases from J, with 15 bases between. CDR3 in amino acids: CASSLAPFGEPYGYTF. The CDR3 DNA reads TGTGCCAGCAGTTTAGCCCCTTTTGGAGAACCCTATGGCTACACCTTC.

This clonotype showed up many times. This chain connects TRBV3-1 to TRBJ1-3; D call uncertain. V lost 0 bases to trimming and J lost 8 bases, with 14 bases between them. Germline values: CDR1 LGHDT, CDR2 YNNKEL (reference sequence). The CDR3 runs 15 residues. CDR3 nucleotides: TGTGCCAGCAGCCAAGATTCTTCGGCTTTGGACACCATATATTTT. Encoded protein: CASSQDSSALDTIYF.

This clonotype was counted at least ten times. The CDR3 protein is CATSRVSGDQPQHF. The CDR3 nucleotides read TGTGCCACCAGCAGAGTTTCGGGGGATCAGCCCCAGCATTTT. The chain couples TRBV15 to TRBJ1-5, with a tentative D call TRBD1 (5 bases). Between the trimmed V and J ends, which lost 1 base and 5 bases, there was a span of 9 bases. The V gene's germline CDR1 is LNHNV and CDR2 YYDKDF (reference sequence). The CDR3 contains 14 residues.

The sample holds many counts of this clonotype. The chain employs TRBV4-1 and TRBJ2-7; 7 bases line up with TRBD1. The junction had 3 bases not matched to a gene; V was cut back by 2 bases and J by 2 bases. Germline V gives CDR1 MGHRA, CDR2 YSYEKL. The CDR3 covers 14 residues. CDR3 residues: CASSQTGATYEQYF. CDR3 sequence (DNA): TGCGCCAGCAGCCAAACAGGGGCGACCTACGAGCAGTACTTC.

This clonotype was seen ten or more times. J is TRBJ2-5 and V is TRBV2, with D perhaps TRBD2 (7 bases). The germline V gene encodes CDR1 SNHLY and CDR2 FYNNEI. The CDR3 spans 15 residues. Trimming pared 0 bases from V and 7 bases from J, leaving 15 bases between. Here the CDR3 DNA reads TGTGCCAGCAGTGAAGCGCGGGGGCGAACGGGGACCCAGTACTTC. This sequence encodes CASSEARGRTGTQYF.

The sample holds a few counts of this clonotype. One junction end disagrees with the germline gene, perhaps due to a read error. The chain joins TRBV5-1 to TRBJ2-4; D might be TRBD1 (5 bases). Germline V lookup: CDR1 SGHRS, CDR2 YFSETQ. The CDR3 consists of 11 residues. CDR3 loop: CASSRGNIKYF. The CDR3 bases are TGCGCCAGCAGCAGGGGCAACATTAAGTACTTC.

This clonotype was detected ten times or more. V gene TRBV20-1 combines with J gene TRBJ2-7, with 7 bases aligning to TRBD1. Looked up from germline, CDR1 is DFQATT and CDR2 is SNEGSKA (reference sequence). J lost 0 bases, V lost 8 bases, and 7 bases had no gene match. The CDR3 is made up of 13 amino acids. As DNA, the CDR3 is TGCAGTTCGCCTCGGGACAGCTCCTACGAGCAGTACTTC. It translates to CSSPRDSSYEQYF.

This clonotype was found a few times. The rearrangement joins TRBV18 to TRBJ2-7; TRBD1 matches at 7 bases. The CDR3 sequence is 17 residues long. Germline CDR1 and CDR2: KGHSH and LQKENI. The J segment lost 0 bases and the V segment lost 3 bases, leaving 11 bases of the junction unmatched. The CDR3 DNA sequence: TGTGCCAGCTCACCGAGATTGGGACAGCCGCGCTCCTACGAGCAGTACTTC. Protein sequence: CASSPRLGQPRSYEQYF.